This TCR beta chain was recorded in a study of vaccination effects on CD4 cells after COVID-19. Looking at the study overall: The cohort was immunized with two doses of either the BNT162b2 or mRNA-1273 vaccine.

The authors isolated CD4+ T cells after more than eight days of culture. The person's infection with SARS-CoV-2, confirmed by PCR, took place between March and December 2020. IL-2 medium was substituted for half the medium on days 3 and 7. Germline values: CDR1 MNHEY, CDR2 SVGAGI. This CDR3 comprises 12 residues. With 4 bases removed from V and 10 bases from J, the gap between germline ends came to 11 bases. Method: immunoSEQ multiplex PCR; TCRdb's copy keeps in-frame clones and lacks some. The data contain some 49,000 clones, about 70% of them singletons. Study conclusions and caveats: By a late point after vaccination, infection- and vaccine-induced clones had shrunk markedly through clonal contraction.

A word on this clone: Its antigen is as yet unknown.

This clonotype originated in a human donor who had a prior SARS-CoV-2 infection. The input for sequencing was CD4+ T cells from PBMCs cultured without peptide, taken before COVID-19 vaccination. The V gene is TRBV6-5, the J gene TRBJ2-1, with a weak D call TRBD1 (6 bases). The CDR3 sequence: CASSFIQGEQFF. The CDR3 nucleotides read TGTGCCAGCAGTTTCATACAGGGCGAGCAGTTCTTC.